This T cell receptor (beta chain) was observed in a study of shared clonotypes between healthy human individuals. Overall study: A couple of women and a few men aged 18 to 49 made up the donors.

This clone was detected only once. TCRdb's table, derived via immunoSEQ multiplex PCR, lists solely in-frame clones and lacks some. The sample carries roughly 2,500,000 clones, 93% recorded once. Germline loops: CDR1 LNHDA, CDR2 SQIVND (reference sequence). The CDR3 sequence is 17 residues long. Germline trimming cut 5 bases from V and 5 bases from J; bases unmatched to any gene: 13. CD45RA-negative memory and CD45RA+ naive subsets were split from the CD4+ cells. The source of this sequence is a man aged 18 to 30 in good health. Some clones in this sample may be carry-over from other donors' samples. J is TRBJ2-5 and V is TRBV19; 11 nucleotides agree with TRBD2. Sample: naive CD4+ T cells from PBMCs. Subset in this sample: CD45RA+ positively selected. The CDR3 is CASSSPGLAVRPETQYF. CDR3 in DNA: TGTGCCAGTAGTTCCCCGGGACTAGCGGTCCGCCCCGAGACCCAGTACTTC.